Sequencing of this TCR beta chain was carried out in a study of neoadjuvant nivolumab and ipilimumab in lung cancer. Study at large: The combination arm added day-1 ipilimumab 1 mg/kg to nivolumab 3 mg/kg on days 1, 15, 29. Findings and caveats of the study: TCR sequencing covered a small number of samples. Higher pretherapy blood TCR richness went with higher resected-tumor richness.

The CDR3 has 16 amino acids. Per the germline V gene, CDR1 is MNHEY and CDR2 is SMNVEV (reference sequence). V gave up 2 bases and J gave up 10 bases; unmatched junction bases: 12. About this clone: Antigen unknown.

Some clones are missing from TCRdb's copy, which holds only in-frame ones; the method was immunoSEQ multiplex PCR. This sample has approximately 17,000 clones, with 76% found just once. The clonotype comes from an adult with non-small cell lung cancer. The material sequenced was tumor tissue, taken after neoadjuvant nivolumab, alone or with ipilimumab, at or shortly before surgery. V gene TRBV27 combines with J gene TRBJ2-1; 9 nucleotides agree with TRBD2. The CDR3 DNA reads TGTGCCAGCAGTTTAGATCTGGCGGGAGGGCCTGTGGAGCAGTTCTTC. This gives the protein CASSLDLAGGPVEQFF.